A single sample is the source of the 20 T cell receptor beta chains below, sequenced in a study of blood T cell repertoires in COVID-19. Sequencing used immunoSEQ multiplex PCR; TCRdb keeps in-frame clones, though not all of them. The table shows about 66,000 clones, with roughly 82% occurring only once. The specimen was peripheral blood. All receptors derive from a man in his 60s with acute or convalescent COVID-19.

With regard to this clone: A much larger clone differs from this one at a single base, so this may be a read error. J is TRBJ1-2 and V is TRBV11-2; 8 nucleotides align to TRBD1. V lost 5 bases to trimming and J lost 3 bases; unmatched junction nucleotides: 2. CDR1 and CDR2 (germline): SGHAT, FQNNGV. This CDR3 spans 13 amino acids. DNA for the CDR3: TGTGCCAGCAGCCCGACAGGGGACTATGGCTACACCTTC. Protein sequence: CASSPTGDYGYTF. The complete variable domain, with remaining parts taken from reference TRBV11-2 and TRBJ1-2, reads EAGVAQSPRYKIIEKRQSVAFWCNPISGHATLYWYQQILGQGPKLLIQFQNNGVVDDSQLPKDRFSAERLKGVDSTLKIQPAKLEDSAVYLCASSPTGDYGYTFGSGTRLTVV.

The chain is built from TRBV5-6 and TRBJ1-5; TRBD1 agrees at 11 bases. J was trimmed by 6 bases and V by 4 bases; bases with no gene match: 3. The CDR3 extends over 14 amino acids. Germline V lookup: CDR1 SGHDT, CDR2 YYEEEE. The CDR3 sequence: CASSTGTGGQPQHF. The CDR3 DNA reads TGTGCCAGCAGCACAGGGACAGGGGGTCAGCCCCAGCATTTT.

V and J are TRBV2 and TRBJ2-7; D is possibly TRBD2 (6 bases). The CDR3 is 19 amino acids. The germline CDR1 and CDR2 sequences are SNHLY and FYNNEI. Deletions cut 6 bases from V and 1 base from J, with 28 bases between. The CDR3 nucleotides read TGTGCCAGCAGAAGCTCGGCGATCGTTTGGGACTTCCGATCCTACGAGCAGTACTTC. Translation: CASRSSAIVWDFRSYEQYF.

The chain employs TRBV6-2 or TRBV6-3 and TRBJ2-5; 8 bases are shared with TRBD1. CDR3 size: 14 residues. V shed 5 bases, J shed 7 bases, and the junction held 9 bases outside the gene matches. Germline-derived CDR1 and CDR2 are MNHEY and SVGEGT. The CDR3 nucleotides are TGTGCCAGCAGTGCCCGACAGGGGATAGTGACCCAGTACTTC. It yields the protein CASSARQGIVTQYF.

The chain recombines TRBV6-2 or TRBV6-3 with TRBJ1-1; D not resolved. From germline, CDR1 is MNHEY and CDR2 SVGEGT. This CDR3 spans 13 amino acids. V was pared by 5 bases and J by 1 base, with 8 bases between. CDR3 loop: CASSPTANTEAFF. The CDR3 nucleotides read TGTGCCAGCAGTCCCACAGCGAACACTGAAGCTTTCTTT.

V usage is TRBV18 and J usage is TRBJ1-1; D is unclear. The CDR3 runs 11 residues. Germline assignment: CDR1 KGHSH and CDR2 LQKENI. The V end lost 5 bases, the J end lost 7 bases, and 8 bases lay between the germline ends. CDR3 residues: CASSAEYEAFF. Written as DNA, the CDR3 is TGTGCCAGCTCAGCCGAGTATGAAGCTTTCTTT.

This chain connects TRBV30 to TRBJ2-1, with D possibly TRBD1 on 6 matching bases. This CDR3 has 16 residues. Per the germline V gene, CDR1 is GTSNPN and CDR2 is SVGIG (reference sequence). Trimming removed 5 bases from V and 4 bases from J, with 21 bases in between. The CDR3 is CAWWELDRPVYNEQFF. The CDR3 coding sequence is TGTGCCTGGTGGGAGTTAGACAGGCCGGTTTACAATGAGCAGTTCTTC.

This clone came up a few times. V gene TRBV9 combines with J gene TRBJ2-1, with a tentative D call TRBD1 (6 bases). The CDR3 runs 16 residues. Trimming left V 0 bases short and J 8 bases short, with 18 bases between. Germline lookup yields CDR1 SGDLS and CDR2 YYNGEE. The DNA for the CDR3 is TGTGCCAGCAGCGTAGGGCAGGGGAGAAATATCGATGAGCAGTTCTTC. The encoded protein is CASSVGQGRNIDEQFF.

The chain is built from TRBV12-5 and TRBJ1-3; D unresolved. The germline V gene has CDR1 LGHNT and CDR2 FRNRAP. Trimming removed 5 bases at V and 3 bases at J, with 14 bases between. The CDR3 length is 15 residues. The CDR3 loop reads CASGNSGGIGNTIYF. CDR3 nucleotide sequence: TGTGCTAGTGGTAACTCCGGCGGGATTGGAAACACCATATATTTT.

The CDR3 DNA reads as TGTGCCAGCTCAGCCGGACTAGCGGGGGCCTACAATGAGCAGTTCTTC. It translates to CASSAGLAGAYNEQFF. This chain connects TRBV18 to TRBJ2-1; TRBD2 agrees at 13 bases. This CDR3 has 16 residues. Germline CDR1 is KGHSH and CDR2 is LQKENI. V lost 5 bases and J lost 2; bases outside the gene matches: 3.

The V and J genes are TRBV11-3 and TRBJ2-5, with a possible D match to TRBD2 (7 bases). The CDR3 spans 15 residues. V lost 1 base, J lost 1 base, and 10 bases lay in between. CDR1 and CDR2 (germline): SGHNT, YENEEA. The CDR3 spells CASSLGGGGQETQYF. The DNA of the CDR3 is TGTGCCAGCAGCTTAGGAGGGGGGGGCCAAGAGACCCAGTACTTC.

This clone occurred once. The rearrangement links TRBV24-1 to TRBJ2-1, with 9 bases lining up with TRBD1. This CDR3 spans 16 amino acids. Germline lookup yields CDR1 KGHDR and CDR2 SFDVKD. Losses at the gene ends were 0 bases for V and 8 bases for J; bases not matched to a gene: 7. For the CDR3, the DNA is TGTGCCACCAGTGATTTGTCGGACAGGGGCCTGGATGAGCAGTTCTTC. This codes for CATSDLSDRGLDEQFF.

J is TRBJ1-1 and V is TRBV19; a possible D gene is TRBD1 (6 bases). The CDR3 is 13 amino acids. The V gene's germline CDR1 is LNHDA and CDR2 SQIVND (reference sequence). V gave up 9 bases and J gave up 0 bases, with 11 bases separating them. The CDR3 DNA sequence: TGTGCCAGCAAGAGGGGGATGAACACTGAAGCTTTCTTT. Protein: CASKRGMNTEAFF.

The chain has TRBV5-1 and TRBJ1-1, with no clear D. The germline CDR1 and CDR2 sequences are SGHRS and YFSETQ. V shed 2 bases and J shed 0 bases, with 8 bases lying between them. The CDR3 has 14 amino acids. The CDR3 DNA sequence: TGCGCCAGCAGCTTTTGGAGTCTGAACACTGAAGCTTTCTTT. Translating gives CASSFWSLNTEAFF. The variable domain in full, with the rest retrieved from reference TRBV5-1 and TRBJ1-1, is KAGVTQTPRYLIKTRGQQVTLSCSPISGHRSVSWYQQTPGQGLQFLFEYFSETQRNKGNFPGRFSGRQFSNSRSEMNVSTLELGDSALYLCASSFWSLNTEAFFGQGTRLTVV.

The DNA of the CDR3 is TGTGCCACGGGATCGGATAGCGGGGTTTCCTACAATGAGCAGTTCTTC. Its translation is CATGSDSGVSYNEQFF. The chain has TRBV15 and TRBJ2-1; 8 bases line up with TRBD2. This CDR3 has 16 residues. With V trimmed by 9 bases and J by 1 base, 11 bases remained unmatched. Looked up from germline, CDR1 is LNHNV and CDR2 is YYDKDF (reference sequence).

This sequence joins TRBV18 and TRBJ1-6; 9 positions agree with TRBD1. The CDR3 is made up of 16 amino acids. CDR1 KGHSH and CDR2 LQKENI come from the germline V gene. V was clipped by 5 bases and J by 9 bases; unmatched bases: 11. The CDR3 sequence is CASSAAGQGTGSPLHF. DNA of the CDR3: TGTGCCAGCTCAGCGGCGGGACAGGGTACGGGTTCACCCCTCCACTTT.

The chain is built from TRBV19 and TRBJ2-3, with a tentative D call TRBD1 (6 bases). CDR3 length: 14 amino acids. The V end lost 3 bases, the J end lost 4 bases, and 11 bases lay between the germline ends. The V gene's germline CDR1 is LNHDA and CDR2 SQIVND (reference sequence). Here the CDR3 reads CASSMPNRADTQYF. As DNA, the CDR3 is TGTGCCAGTAGTATGCCTAACAGGGCAGATACGCAGTATTTT. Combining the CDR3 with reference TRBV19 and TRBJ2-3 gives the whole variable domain DGGITQSPKYLFRKEGQNVTLSCEQNLNHDAMYWYRQDPGQGLRLIYYSQIVNDFQKGDIAEGYSVSREKKESFPLTVTSAQKNPTAFYLCASSMPNRADTQYFGPGTRLTVL.

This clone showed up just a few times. The CDR3 loop is CSTSGQGALWETQYF. DNA for the CDR3: TGCAGCACTTCGGGACAGGGGGCTCTCTGGGAGACCCAGTACTTC. The chain joins TRBV29-1 to TRBJ2-5, with 12 positions matching TRBD1. The germline V gene has CDR1 SQVTM and CDR2 ANQGSEA. V lost 8 bases to trimming and J lost 5 bases; unmatched junction nucleotides: 12. The CDR3 is 15 residues long.

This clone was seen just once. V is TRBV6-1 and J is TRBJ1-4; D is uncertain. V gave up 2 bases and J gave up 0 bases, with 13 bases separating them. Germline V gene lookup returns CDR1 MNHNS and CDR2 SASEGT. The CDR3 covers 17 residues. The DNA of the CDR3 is TGTGCCAGCAGTGAATGGCAGGAGGCAGCAACTAATGAAAAACTGTTTTTT. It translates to CASSEWQEAATNEKLFF.

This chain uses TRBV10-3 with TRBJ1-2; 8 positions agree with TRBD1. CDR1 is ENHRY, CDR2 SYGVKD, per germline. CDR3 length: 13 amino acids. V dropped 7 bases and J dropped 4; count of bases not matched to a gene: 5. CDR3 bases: TGTGCCATCAATACAGGACAGGGCTATGGCTACACCTTC. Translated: CAINTGQGYGYTF.